One sample yielded the 20 T cell receptor beta chains listed below, sequenced in a study of blood T cell repertoires in COVID-19. Sequencing was performed with immunoSEQ multiplex PCR; in TCRdb, only in-frame clones are kept and a portion is missing. The sample includes about 230,000 clones, 85% to 90% of them seen just once. Sequenced: peripheral blood. Source of these receptors: a man aged 30 to 39 with COVID-19, enrolled during active disease.

The chain recombines TRBV24-1 with TRBJ1-5; 8 bases fit TRBD1. J gave up 7 bases and V 9 bases, and 10 bases lay outside the gene matches. CDR3 length equals 14 residues. CDR1 and CDR2 from the germline V gene are KGHDR and SFDVKD. CDR3 bases: TGTGCCACCGGACAGGGAAGGGTGGGACAGCCCCAGCATTTT. Amino acids: CATGQGRVGQPQHF.

J is TRBJ2-1 and V is TRBV19; 14 bases align to TRBD2. The CDR3 is 14 amino acids. Germline V lookup: CDR1 LNHDA, CDR2 SQIVND (reference sequence). V lost 7 bases, J lost 13 bases, and 9 bases stayed unmatched. The CDR3 coding sequence is TGTGCCAGTAAAACATTGGGACTAGCGGGGGAACAGTTCTTC. This translates into CASKTLGLAGEQFF.

This clone was seen a few times. This chain links TRBV6-2 or TRBV6-3 with TRBJ2-1; 10 nucleotides agree with TRBD2. Trimming cost V 0 bases and J 4 bases; bases outside gene matches: 12. The CDR3 runs to 19 residues. Germline-derived CDR1 and CDR2 are MNHEY and SVGEGT. The CDR3 coding sequence is TGTGCCAGCAGTTACTCGGAGAATAGCGGGGGGCCTTCATACAATGAGCAGTTCTTC. Translating gives CASSYSENSGGPSYNEQFF.

The V gene is TRBV7-3, the J gene TRBJ2-7, with 8 bases fitting TRBD1. V lost 4 bases to trimming and J lost 0 bases; unmatched junction nucleotides: 5. The germline V gene encodes CDR1 SGHTA and CDR2 FQGTGA. The CDR3 consists of 15 residues. CDR3 nucleotide sequence: TGTGCCAGCAGCTCAGGGACAGGTTACTCCTACGAGCAGTACTTC. Amino acid sequence: CASSSGTGYSYEQYF.

The CDR3 reads CASSSGQENTQYF. CDR3 sequence (DNA): TGTGCCAGCAGTTCGGGACAGGAGAATACGCAGTATTTT. The genes are TRBV12-3 or TRBV12-4 and TRBJ2-3; 8 nucleotides agree with TRBD1. The CDR3 spans 13 residues. The V and J ends lost 4 bases and 7 bases, in that order; junction bases with no gene match: 4.

The V and J genes are TRBV28 and TRBJ1-1, with D hard to call. The CDR3 sequence is 13 residues long. With 3 bases removed from V and 4 bases from J, the gap between germline ends came to 9 bases. Germline CDR1 reads MDHEN; CDR2 reads SYDVKM. The CDR3 region is CASSFPTSTEAFF. In DNA form, the CDR3 reads TGTGCCAGCAGTTTTCCTACTTCCACTGAAGCTTTCTTT.

The chain carries TRBV20-1 and TRBJ1-6; TRBD1 is a possible D gene (6 bases). The germline gives CDR1 DFQATT, CDR2 SNEGSKA (reference sequence). V lost 3 bases to trimming and J lost 7 bases, with 13 bases between them. This CDR3 has 14 residues. This CDR3 is CSASSGQVNSPLHF. CDR3 nucleotides: TGCAGTGCTAGTTCGGGACAAGTAAATTCACCCCTCCACTTT.

The V call is TRBV9, the J call TRBJ1-2; no reliable D call. The ends were cut back, 4 bases at V and 7 bases at J, with 14 bases in the middle. The CDR3 loop spans 13 amino acids. Per the germline V gene, CDR1 is SGDLS and CDR2 is YYNGEE. The CDR3 reads CASSLGVSGGYTF. In DNA form, the CDR3 reads TGTGCCAGCAGCCTCGGCGTCTCAGGTGGCTACACCTTC.

This chain connects TRBV4-2 to TRBJ2-3; 10 bases fit TRBD2. CDR1 is LGHNA and CDR2 is YNFKEQ in the germline V gene. The CDR3 totals 17 residues. After removal of 0 bases from V and 4 bases from J, the junction contained 7 bases not matched to a gene. In nucleotides, the CDR3 is TGTGCCAGCAGCCAAGAGATCAGCGGGAGGGCCTCAGATACGCAGTATTTT. Translating it yields CASSQEISGRASDTQYF.

The chain couples TRBV5-6 to TRBJ2-7, with D maybe TRBD1 (5 bases). The CDR3 is 14 residues long. In germline, CDR1 is SGHDT, CDR2 YYEEEE. V lost 2 bases and J lost 4, with 13 bases in between. The CDR3 loop is CASSFQGNGYEQYF. CDR3 DNA: TGTGCCAGCAGCTTCCAGGGAAATGGATACGAGCAGTACTTC.

The count of this clone is one. The V gene is TRBV18, the J gene TRBJ2-7, with TRBD1 as a possible D gene (6 bases). Trimming left V 0 bases short and J 3 bases short, with 15 bases between. This CDR3 spans 16 amino acids. Germline V gene lookup returns CDR1 KGHSH and CDR2 LQKENI. CDR3 bases: TGTGCCAGCTCACCACCGTCACAGGGAAGAAACTACGAGCAGTACTTC. This encodes CASSPPSQGRNYEQYF.

In regard to this clone: Distinct nucleotide sequences in the sample also encode this CDR3. The genes are TRBV3-1 (or the pseudogene TRBV3-2) and TRBJ1-5; D may be TRBD1 (5 bases). This CDR3 has 13 residues. V lost 4 bases and J lost 7, with 11 bases in between. The germline CDR1 and CDR2 sequences are LGHDT and YNNKEL (reference sequence). The CDR3 loop is CASSPQGNQPQHF. The CDR3 DNA reads TGTGCCAGCAGCCCCCAGGGTAACCAGCCCCAGCATTTT.

The CDR3 sequence is CASSQDRYQPQHF. The CDR3 DNA reads as TGCGCCAGCAGCCAAGATCGGTATCAGCCCCAGCATTTT. The chain couples TRBV4-3 to TRBJ1-5, with unresolved D. Germline V CDR1 and CDR2: LGHNA, YSLEER. Trimming removed 0 bases at V and 5 bases at J, with 5 bases between. The CDR3 is 13 residues long.

The V and J genes are TRBV11-2 and TRBJ2-1; weak D call: TRBD2 (6 bases). Looked up from germline, CDR1 is SGHAT and CDR2 is FQNNGV. This CDR3 has 13 amino acids. V was pared by 2 bases and J by 6 bases, with 8 bases between. CDR3 residues: CASSLSSGNEQFF. CDR3 DNA: TGTGCCAGCAGCTTAAGTAGCGGCAATGAGCAGTTCTTC.

The rearrangement uses TRBV5-4 and TRBJ1-3; 9 bases line up with TRBD1. V lost 6 bases, J lost 1 base, and 5 bases stayed unmatched. The germline V gene encodes CDR1 SGHNT and CDR2 YYREEE (reference sequence). The CDR3 runs to 15 residues. The CDR3 DNA reads TGTGCCAGCAAAACAGGGGGCGATTCTGGAAACACCATATATTTT. Translation: CASKTGGDSGNTIYF. Filled out from reference TRBV5-4 and TRBJ1-3, the complete variable domain reads ETGVTQSPTHLIKTRGQQVTLRCSSQSGHNTVSWYQQALGQGPQFIFQYYREEENGRGNFPPRFSGLQFPNYSSELNVNALELDDSALYLCASKTGGDSGNTIYFGEGSWLTVV.

J is TRBJ2-1 and V is TRBV3-1 (or the pseudogene TRBV3-2); weak D call: TRBD1 (9 bases). V was trimmed by 4 bases and J by 10 bases, leaving 20 bases between them. CDR1 and CDR2 from the germline V gene are LGHDT and YNNKEL (reference sequence). This CDR3 spans 15 amino acids. The CDR3 protein is CASSLGSSGTGEQFF. The CDR3 DNA reads as TGTGCCAGCAGCCTCGGCAGTAGCGGGACAGGGGAGCAGTTCTTC.

The genes are TRBV5-1 and TRBJ1-1; D might be TRBD1 (5 bases). V lost 1 base and J 0 bases, leaving 10 bases between the germline ends. This CDR3 spans 15 amino acids. Germline V gene data show CDR1 as SGHRS and CDR2 as YFSETQ. In nucleotides, the CDR3 is TGCGCCAGCAGCTTGAACCCAGGGATGAACACTGAAGCTTTCTTT. Residues: CASSLNPGMNTEAFF.

This rearrangement joins TRBV7-3 to TRBJ1-1; D is possibly TRBD1 (6 bases). CDR3 length: 14 residues. V gave up 5 bases and J gave up 4 bases, with 14 bases separating them. Germline V lookup: CDR1 SGHTA, CDR2 FQGTGA. The chain's CDR3 is CASSPGLTGTEAFF. CDR3 nucleotides: TGTGCCAGCAGCCCGGGGCTGACAGGCACTGAAGCTTTCTTT.

The J gene is TRBJ1-1, the V gene TRBV5-3; no reliable D call. TRBV5-3 has ORF status, its function being uncertain. The CDR3 contains 13 residues. Trimming took off 0 bases at V and 9 bases at J, with 12 bases between the two ends. The CDR3: CARSLAYGDKAFF. In DNA, the CDR3 is TGTGCCAGAAGCTTGGCGTATGGAGATAAAGCTTTCTTT.

V and J are TRBV19 and TRBJ1-1; no clear D. The V end lost 6 bases, the J end lost 4 bases, and 6 bases lay between the germline ends. The CDR3 totals 11 residues. Germline loops: CDR1 LNHDA, CDR2 SQIVND (reference sequence). CDR3 protein: CASSRFTEAFF. The CDR3 nucleotides are TGTGCCAGTAGCCGTTTCACTGAAGCTTTCTTT.